A single sample gave rise to the 3 T cell receptor beta chains below, sequenced in a study of blood T cell repertoires in COVID-19. Only in-frame clones appear in the TCRdb table, and some are missing; sequencing was by immunoSEQ multiplex PCR. Of tens of thousands of clones listed, approximately 90% are singletons. The sample taken for sequencing was peripheral blood. These receptors all stem from a male donor with acute or convalescent COVID-19.

The chain has TRBV30 and TRBJ1-5; D may be TRBD1 (5 bases). The CDR3 sequence is 16 residues long. With 2 bases removed from V and 6 bases from J, the gap between germline ends came to 20 bases. Germline CDR1 is GTSNPN and CDR2 is SVGIG (reference sequence). The DNA of the CDR3 is TGTGCCTGGAGTCCAGCGGGTTCGAGGGGAGGTCAGCCCCAGCATTTT. Translating gives CAWSPAGSRGGQPQHF.

The chain is built from TRBV6-5 and TRBJ1-6; 7 positions agree with TRBD1. V shed 8 bases and J 10 bases; nucleotides not matched to a gene: 17. The CDR3 runs to 16 residues. Looked up from germline, CDR1 is MNHEY and CDR2 is SVGAGI. The DNA of the CDR3 is TGTGCCAGCGGTTCAAGTAGGGGGCAAGTTCGCTCACCCCTCCACTTT. It translates to CASGSSRGQVRSPLHF.

The chain combines TRBV7-8 with TRBJ2-1, with 8 positions matching TRBD1. The CDR3 is made up of 14 amino acids. V was clipped by 3 bases and J by 7 bases; unmatched bases: 5. Germline V lookup: CDR1 SGHVS, CDR2 FQNEAQ. In DNA form, the CDR3 reads TGTGCCAGCAGCTTTGACAGGGGCAATAATGAGCAGTTCTTC. Its protein is CASSFDRGNNEQFF.